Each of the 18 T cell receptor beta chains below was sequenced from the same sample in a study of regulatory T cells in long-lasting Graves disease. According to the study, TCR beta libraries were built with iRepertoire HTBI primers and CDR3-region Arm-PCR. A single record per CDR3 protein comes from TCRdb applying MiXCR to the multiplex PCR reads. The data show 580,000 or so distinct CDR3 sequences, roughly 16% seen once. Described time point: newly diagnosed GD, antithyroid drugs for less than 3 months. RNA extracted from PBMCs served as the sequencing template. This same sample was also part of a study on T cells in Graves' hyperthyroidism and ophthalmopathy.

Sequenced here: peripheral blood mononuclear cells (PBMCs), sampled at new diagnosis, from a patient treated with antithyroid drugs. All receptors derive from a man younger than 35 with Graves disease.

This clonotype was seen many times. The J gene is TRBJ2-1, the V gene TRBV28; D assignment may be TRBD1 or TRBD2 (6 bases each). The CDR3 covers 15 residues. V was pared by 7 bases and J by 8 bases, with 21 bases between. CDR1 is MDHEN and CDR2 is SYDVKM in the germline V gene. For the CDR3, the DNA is TGTGCCAGCAAGGGGGGCTGGGGGACCACCCATGAGCAGTTCTTC. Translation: CASKGGWGTTHEQFF.

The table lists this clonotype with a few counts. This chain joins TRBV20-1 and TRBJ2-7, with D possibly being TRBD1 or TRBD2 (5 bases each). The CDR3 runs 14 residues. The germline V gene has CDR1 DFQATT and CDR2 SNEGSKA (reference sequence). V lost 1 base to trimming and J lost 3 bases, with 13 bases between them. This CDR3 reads CSARGGADLYEQYF. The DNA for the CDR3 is TGCAGTGCTAGAGGAGGGGCGGACCTCTACGAGCAGTACTTC.

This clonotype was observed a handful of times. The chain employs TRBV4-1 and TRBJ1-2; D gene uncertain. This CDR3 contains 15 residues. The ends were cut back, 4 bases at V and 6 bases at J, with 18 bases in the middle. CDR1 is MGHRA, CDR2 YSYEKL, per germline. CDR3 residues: CASSRLTQDGHGYTF. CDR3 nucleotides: TGCGCCAGCAGCCGCCTCACTCAGGACGGCCATGGCTACACCTTC.

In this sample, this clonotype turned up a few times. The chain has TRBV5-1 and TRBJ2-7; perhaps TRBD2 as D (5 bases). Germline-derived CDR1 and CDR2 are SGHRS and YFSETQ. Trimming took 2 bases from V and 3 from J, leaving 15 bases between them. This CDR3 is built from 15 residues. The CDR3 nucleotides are TGCGCCAGCAGCTTTGCTAGCATTGCCGACTACGAGCAGTACTTC. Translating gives CASSFASIADYEQYF.

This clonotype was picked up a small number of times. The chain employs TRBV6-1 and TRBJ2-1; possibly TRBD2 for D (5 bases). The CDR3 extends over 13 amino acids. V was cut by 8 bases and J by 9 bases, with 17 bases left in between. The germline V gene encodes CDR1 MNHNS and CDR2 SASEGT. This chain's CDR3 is CASQTEVPAEQFF. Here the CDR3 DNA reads TGTGCCAGCCAAACGGAGGTGCCCGCTGAGCAGTTCTTC.

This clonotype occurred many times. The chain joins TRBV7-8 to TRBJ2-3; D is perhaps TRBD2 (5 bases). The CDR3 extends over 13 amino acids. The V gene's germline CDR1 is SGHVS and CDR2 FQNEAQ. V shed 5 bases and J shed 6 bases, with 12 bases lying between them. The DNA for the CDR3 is TGTGCCAGCAGCCGCGGATCGGGGGATACGCAGTATTTT. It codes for CASSRGSGDTQYF.

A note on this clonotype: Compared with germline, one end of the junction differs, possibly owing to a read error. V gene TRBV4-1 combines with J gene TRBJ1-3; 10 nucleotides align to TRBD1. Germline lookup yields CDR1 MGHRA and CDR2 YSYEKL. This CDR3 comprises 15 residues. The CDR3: CASSKDRGQGNTIYF. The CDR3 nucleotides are TGCGCCAGCAGCAAAGACAGGGGGCAAGGAAACACCATATATTTT.

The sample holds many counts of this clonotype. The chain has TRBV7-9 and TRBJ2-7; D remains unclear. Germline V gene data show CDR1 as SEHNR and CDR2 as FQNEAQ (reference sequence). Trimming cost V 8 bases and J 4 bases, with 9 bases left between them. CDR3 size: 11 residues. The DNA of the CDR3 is TGTGCCAGCGCTGAGAGGTACGAGCAGTACTTC. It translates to CASAERYEQYF.

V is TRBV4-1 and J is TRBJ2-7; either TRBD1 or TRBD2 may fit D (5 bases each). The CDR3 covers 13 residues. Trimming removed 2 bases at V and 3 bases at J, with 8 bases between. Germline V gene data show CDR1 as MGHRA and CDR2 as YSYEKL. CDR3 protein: CASSQLGDYEQYF. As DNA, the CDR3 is TGCGCCAGCAGCCAACTGGGGGACTACGAGCAGTACTTC.

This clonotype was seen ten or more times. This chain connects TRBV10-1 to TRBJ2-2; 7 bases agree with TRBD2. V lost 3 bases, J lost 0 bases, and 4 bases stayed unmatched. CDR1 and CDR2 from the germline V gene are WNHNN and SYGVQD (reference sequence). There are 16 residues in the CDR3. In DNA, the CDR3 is TGCGCCAGCAGTGAATGGGCGGGGGCGAACACCGGGGAGCTGTTTTTT. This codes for CASSEWAGANTGELFF.

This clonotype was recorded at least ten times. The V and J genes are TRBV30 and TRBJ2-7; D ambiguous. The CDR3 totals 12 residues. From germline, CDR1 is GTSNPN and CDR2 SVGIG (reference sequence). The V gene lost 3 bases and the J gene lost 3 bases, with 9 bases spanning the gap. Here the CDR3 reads CAWRGLNYEQYF. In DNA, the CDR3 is TGTGCCTGGAGAGGGCTCAACTACGAGCAGTACTTC. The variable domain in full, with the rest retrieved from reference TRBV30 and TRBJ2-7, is SQTIHQWPATLVQPVGSPLSLECTVEGTSNPNLYWYRQAAGRGLQLLFYSVGIGQISSEVPQNLSASRPQDRQFILSSKKLLLSDSGFYLCAWRGLNYEQYFGPGTRLTVT.

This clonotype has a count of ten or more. The CDR3 sequence is CASQAGNSYEQYF. CDR3 in DNA: TGTGCCAGCCAAGCAGGGAACTCCTACGAGCAGTACTTC. This chain links TRBV6-1 with TRBJ2-7; maybe TRBD1 (5 bases). V dropped 8 bases and J dropped 0 bases, with 11 bases sitting between them. This CDR3 is 13 amino acids long. CDR1 and CDR2 from the germline V gene are MNHNS and SASEGT.

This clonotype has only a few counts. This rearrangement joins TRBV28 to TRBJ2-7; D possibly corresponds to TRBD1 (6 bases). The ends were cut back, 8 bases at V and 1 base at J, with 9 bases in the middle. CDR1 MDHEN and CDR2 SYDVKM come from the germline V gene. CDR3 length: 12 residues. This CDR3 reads CASGQFSYEQYF. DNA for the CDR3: TGTGCCAGCGGACAGTTTTCCTACGAGCAGTACTTC.

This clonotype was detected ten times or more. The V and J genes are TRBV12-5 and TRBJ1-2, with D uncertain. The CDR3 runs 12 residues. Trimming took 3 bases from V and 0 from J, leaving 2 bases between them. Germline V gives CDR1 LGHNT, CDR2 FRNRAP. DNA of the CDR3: TGTGCTAGTGGTTTAACTAACTATGGCTACACCTTC. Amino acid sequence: CASGLTNYGYTF. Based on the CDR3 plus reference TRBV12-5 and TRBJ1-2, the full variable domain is DARVTQTPRHKVTEMGQEVTMRCQPILGHNTVFWYRQTMMQGLELLAYFRNRAPLDDSGMPKDRFSAEMPDATLATLKIQPSEPRDSAVYFCASGLTNYGYTFGSGTRLTVV.

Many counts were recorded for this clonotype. The DNA of the CDR3 is TGTGCCATCAGTGTACAGGGTAACACCGGGGAGCTGTTTTTT. This codes for CAISVQGNTGELFF. J is TRBJ2-2 and V is TRBV10-3; TRBD1 is a possible D gene (6 bases). This CDR3 is built from 14 residues. Trimming cost V 4 bases and J 2 bases, with 8 bases left between them. The germline gives CDR1 ENHRY, CDR2 SYGVKD.

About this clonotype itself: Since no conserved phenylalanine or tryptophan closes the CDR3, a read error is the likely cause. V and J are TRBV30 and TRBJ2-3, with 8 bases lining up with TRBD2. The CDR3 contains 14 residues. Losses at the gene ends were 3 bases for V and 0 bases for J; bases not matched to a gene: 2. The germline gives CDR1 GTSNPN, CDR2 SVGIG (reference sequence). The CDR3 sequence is CAWRTSGSTDTQYY. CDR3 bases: TGTGCCTGGAGAACTAGCGGTAGCACAGATACGCAGTATTAT.

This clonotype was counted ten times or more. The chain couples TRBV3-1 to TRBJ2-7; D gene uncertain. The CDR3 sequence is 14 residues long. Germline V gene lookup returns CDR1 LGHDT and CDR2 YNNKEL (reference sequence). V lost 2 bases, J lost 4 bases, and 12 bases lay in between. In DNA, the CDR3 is TGTGCCAGCAGCCAATCTGCGCGCCCTTACGAGCAGTACTTC. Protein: CASSQSARPYEQYF.

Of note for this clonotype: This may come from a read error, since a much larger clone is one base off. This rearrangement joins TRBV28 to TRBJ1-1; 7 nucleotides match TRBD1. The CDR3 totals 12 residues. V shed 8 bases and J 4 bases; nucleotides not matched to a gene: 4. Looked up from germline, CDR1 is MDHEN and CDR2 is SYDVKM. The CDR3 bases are TGTGCCAGCGGATACAGGGGCACTGAAGCTTTCTTT. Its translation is CASGYRGTEAFF.